The 21 T cell receptor beta chains presented below share a single source sample, sequenced in a study of T cell responses to AZD1222 COVID-19 vaccine. Here immunoSEQ multiplex PCR was the method, and the copy in TCRdb shows in-frame clones only, minus some. Of over 100,000 clones in the sample, roughly 84% were seen once. Specimen: peripheral blood, collected on day 0 of AZD1222 vaccination. The source is an adult in good health.

This clone was seen only once. The rearrangement uses TRBV6-5 and TRBJ1-6; 7 bases map to TRBD1. The V gene end was trimmed by 2 bases and the J gene end by 6 bases; junction bases not matched to a gene: 1. The CDR3 loop spans 14 amino acids. Germline-derived CDR1 and CDR2 are MNHEY and SVGAGI. In DNA form, the CDR3 reads TGTGCCAGCAGTTACGGGACAGCTAATTCACCCCTCCACTTT. This encodes CASSYGTANSPLHF.

This chain connects TRBV27 to TRBJ1-6; D is unresolved. Trimming shortened V by 6 bases and J by 7 bases, and 7 bases separated the two germline ends. Germline CDR1 MNHEY, CDR2 SMNVEV (reference sequence). This CDR3 has 12 residues. The CDR3 loop reads CASRPPNSPLHF. The DNA for the CDR3 is TGTGCCAGCAGACCTCCCAATTCACCCCTCCACTTT.

The J gene is TRBJ2-1, the V gene TRBV24-1; possibly TRBD2 for D (6 bases). CDR1 is KGHDR and CDR2 is SFDVKD in the germline V gene. This CDR3 has 13 amino acids. The V gene lost 2 bases and the J gene lost 14 bases, with 15 bases spanning the gap. The CDR3: CATSDSGEVDEFF. The CDR3 region has the DNA TGTGCCACCAGTGATTCCGGGGAGGTGGACGAGTTCTTC.

The V gene is TRBV7-2, the J gene TRBJ2-1, with TRBD2 matching over 10 bases. V lost 5 bases, J lost 4 bases, and 5 bases stayed unmatched. The V gene's germline CDR1 is SGHTA and CDR2 FQGNSA. CDR3 length equals 15 residues. CDR3 in amino acids: CASSVSGGGYNEQFF. CDR3 coding DNA: TGTGCCAGCAGCGTAAGCGGGGGGGGATACAATGAGCAGTTCTTC.

There are a few counts of this clone. The rearrangement joins TRBV14 to TRBJ1-1, with 7 positions matching TRBD1. V dropped 3 bases and J dropped 6; count of bases not matched to a gene: 4. Germline V gene data show CDR1 as SGHDN and CDR2 as FVKESK. The CDR3 contains 13 residues. The CDR3 DNA reads as TGTGCCAGCAGCCAGCACAGGGGCCCTGAAGCTTTCTTT. It is translated as CASSQHRGPEAFF.

The rearrangement links TRBV18 to TRBJ1-2, with D tentatively TRBD1 (6 bases). Trimming cost V 0 bases and J 1 base, with 9 bases left between them. Germline V CDR1 and CDR2: KGHSH, LQKENI. The CDR3 runs to 15 residues. Written as DNA, the CDR3 is TGTGCCAGCTCACCACCGGGACAAAATAACTATGGCTACACCTTC. Protein product: CASSPPGQNNYGYTF.

The chain recombines TRBV28 with TRBJ1-2; possibly TRBD1 for D (5 bases). Germline lookup yields CDR1 MDHEN and CDR2 SYDVKM. There are 18 residues in the CDR3. V dropped 6 bases and J dropped 2 bases, with 25 bases sitting between them. The CDR3 protein is CASRFIAWGRSGNYGYTF. The CDR3 coding sequence is TGTGCCAGCAGATTCATCGCTTGGGGGAGGTCAGGAAACTATGGCTACACCTTC.

This clone showed up just once. The chain recombines TRBV29-1 with TRBJ2-7; unclear D gene. Per germline, CDR1 SQVTM and CDR2 ANQGSEA. CDR3 length equals 11 residues. Trimming shortened V by 4 bases and J by 2 bases, and 6 bases separated the two germline ends. Here the CDR3 DNA reads TGCAGCGTTGCCCTAACCTACGAGCAGTACTTC. As protein: CSVALTYEQYF.

With regard to this clone: An end of the junction differs from the germline gene, which may be a read error. This chain joins TRBV24-1 and TRBJ1-2; 7 positions agree with TRBD1. CDR1 and CDR2 (germline): KGHDR, SFDVKD. This CDR3 is 13 amino acids long. In DNA form, the CDR3 reads TGTGCCACCAGACAGACAGGGTACTACGGCTACACCTTC. Its protein product is CATRQTGYYGYTF.

CDR3 loop: CASSQLGDYGYTF. CDR3 nucleotides: TGTGCCAGCAGCCAGTTGGGGGACTATGGCTACACCTTC. The rearrangement links TRBV14 to TRBJ1-2; weak D call: TRBD1 (5 bases). Trimming removed 3 bases at V and 3 bases at J, with 8 bases between. The CDR3 loop spans 13 amino acids. Germline V gene sequence: CDR1 SGHDN, CDR2 FVKESK.

The chain is built from TRBV7-9 and TRBJ2-1; tentative D call: TRBD1 (5 bases). This CDR3 spans 13 amino acids. V lost 5 bases and J lost 16, with 21 bases in between. CDR1 SEHNR and CDR2 FQNEAQ come from the germline V gene (reference sequence). The CDR3 sequence is CASSPLGQVGFFF. In DNA, the CDR3 is TGTGCCAGCAGCCCCCTGGGGCAGGTTGGGTTTTTCTTC.

The table lists this clone with a count of one. The V and J genes are TRBV7-2 and TRBJ1-1; D uncertain. The CDR3 runs to 15 residues. The germline V and J ends were trimmed by 5 bases and 0 bases, with 13 bases remaining between them. Germline-derived CDR1 and CDR2 are SGHTA and FQGNSA. CDR3 amino acids: CASSLPRAVNTEAFF. As DNA, the CDR3 is TGTGCCAGCAGCCTGCCCCGGGCCGTGAACACTGAAGCTTTCTTT.

This chain connects TRBV7-9 to TRBJ2-1, with a possible D match to TRBD2 (6 bases). The CDR3 sequence is 17 residues long. The germline CDR1 and CDR2 sequences are SEHNR and FQNEAQ (reference sequence). The ends were cut back, 5 bases at V and 4 bases at J, with 21 bases in the middle. This CDR3 is CASSPPQGGIKYNEQFF. In DNA, the CDR3 is TGTGCCAGCAGCCCCCCGCAAGGCGGGATCAAGTACAATGAGCAGTTCTTC. The full variable domain, completed using reference TRBV7-9 and TRBJ2-1, is DTGVSQNPRHKITKRGQNVTFRCDPISEHNRLYWYRQTLGQGPEFLTYFQNEAQLEKSRLLSDRFSAERPKGSFSTLEIQRTEQGDSAMYLCASSPPQGGIKYNEQFFGPGTRLTVL.

J is TRBJ1-1 and V is TRBV6-5; unclear D gene. Trimming removed 2 bases from V and 3 bases from J, with 13 bases in between. Germline-derived CDR1 and CDR2 are MNHEY and SVGAGI. The CDR3 contains 15 residues. DNA for the CDR3: TGTGCCAGCAGTTACGGCGGGGTGAGGCACACTGAAGCTTTCTTT. This translates into CASSYGGVRHTEAFF.

The table lists this clone with a count of one. The chain carries TRBV5-1 and TRBJ1-1; 8 bases match TRBD1. The CDR3 is 15 amino acids. With 0 bases clipped from V and 2 bases from J, the junction kept 3 bases outside the gene matches. The germline gives CDR1 SGHRS, CDR2 YFSETQ. This chain's CDR3 is CASSLGQGINTEAFF. CDR3 nucleotides: TGCGCCAGCAGCTTGGGACAGGGGATAAACACTGAAGCTTTCTTT.

The chain couples TRBV2 to TRBJ2-2, with D perhaps matching TRBD1 (5 bases). The CDR3 is 13 amino acids. V was trimmed by 6 bases and J by 7 bases, leaving 12 bases between them. The germline V gene encodes CDR1 SNHLY and CDR2 FYNNEI. CDR3 residues: CASSVRGGGELFF. CDR3 sequence (DNA): TGTGCCAGCAGCGTAAGGGGTGGCGGGGAGCTGTTTTTT.

The chain recombines TRBV7-6 with TRBJ1-4; D is ambiguous. V lost 1 base to trimming and J lost 7 bases, with 16 bases between them. There are 16 residues in the CDR3. Germline CDR1 and CDR2: SGHVS and FNYEAQ. CDR3 region: CASSLDRAGFGEKLFF. The CDR3 region has the DNA TGTGCCAGCAGCTTAGATCGGGCCGGATTTGGTGAAAAACTGTTTTTT.

The rearrangement links TRBV29-1 to TRBJ2-7; D possibly corresponds to TRBD1 (6 bases). The V and J ends lost 6 bases and 1 base respectively, with 13 bases between them. In germline, CDR1 is SQVTM, CDR2 ANQGSEA. This CDR3 is built from 13 residues. CDR3 region: CSVNGTLSYEQYV. The CDR3 nucleotides read TGCAGCGTGAACGGGACACTTTCCTACGAGCAGTACGTC.

The V call is TRBV27, the J call TRBJ2-7; D call uncertain. CDR1 MNHEY and CDR2 SMNVEV come from the germline V gene (reference sequence). The length of the CDR3 is 15 residues. The V and J ends lost 1 base and 3 bases respectively, with 13 bases between them. The CDR3 region has the DNA TGTGCCAGCAGTTTATACCAGGCGCTTATCTACGAGCAGTACTTC. Translated: CASSLYQALIYEQYF.

For the CDR3, the DNA is TGTGCCAGCAGCGTAGACGGGGTTCAGCCCCAGCATTTT. Encoded protein: CASSVDGVQPQHF. The V and J genes are TRBV9 and TRBJ1-5; no reliable D call. V lost 0 bases to trimming and J lost 6 bases, with 7 bases between them. Germline V gene lookup returns CDR1 SGDLS and CDR2 YYNGEE. The CDR3 is 13 amino acids.

This chain joins TRBV27 and TRBJ1-4; unclear D gene. The CDR3 is 14 residues long. Germline V gives CDR1 MNHEY, CDR2 SMNVEV (reference sequence). With 4 bases removed from V and 0 bases from J, the gap between germline ends came to 6 bases. CDR3 sequence reads: CASSSLATNEKLFF. The CDR3 coding sequence is TGTGCCAGCAGTTCCCTTGCAACTAATGAAAAACTGTTTTTT.